The 9 T cell receptor beta chains listed next were all sequenced from one sample in a study of regulatory T cells in long-lasting Graves disease. To make TCR beta libraries, researchers used iRepertoire HTBI primers and Arm-PCR of CDR3 regions. Using its own MiXCR run on the multiplex PCR reads, TCRdb lists one record per CDR3 protein. This repertoire shows roughly 350,000 distinct CDR3 sequences, 15% to 20% found once; its top ten account for 20% to 25%. Time point of the sample: newly diagnosed GD, antithyroid drugs for less than 3 months. TCR sequences were obtained from RNA taken from PBMCs. These data are also associated with another study on T cells in Graves' hyperthyroidism and ophthalmopathy.

Sequenced here: peripheral blood mononuclear cells (PBMCs), sampled at new diagnosis, from a patient treated with antithyroid drugs. These TCRs come from a woman under 30 with Graves disease.

At least ten counts were recorded for this clonotype. This sequence joins TRBV27 and TRBJ1-2; D gene uncertain. V shed 0 bases and J shed 0 bases, with 8 bases lying between them. The CDR3 spans 15 residues. CDR1 MNHEY and CDR2 SMNVEV come from the germline V gene (reference sequence). The CDR3 nucleotides read TGTGCCAGCAGTTTATCGAGGAATTCTAACTATGGCTACACCTTC. It is translated as CASSLSRNSNYGYTF.

This clonotype was picked up many times. The rearrangement uses TRBV2 and TRBJ2-3; TRBD1 aligns across 10 bases. CDR3 length equals 15 residues. Trimming at V came to 4 bases and at J to 1 base, leaving 2 bases not matched to a gene. The V gene's germline CDR1 is SNHLY and CDR2 FYNNEI. CDR3 DNA: TGTGCCAGCAGTGTTGGGACAGGGGGCACAGATACGCAGTATTTT. Amino acids: CASSVGTGGTDTQYF.

This clonotype was seen ten or more times. This chain links TRBV5-1 with TRBJ2-7, with TRBD1 identical over 10 bases. This CDR3 contains 17 residues. The germline gives CDR1 SGHRS, CDR2 YFSETQ. J was trimmed by 0 bases and V by 3 bases; bases with no gene match: 9. CDR3 DNA: TGCGCCAGCAGCTCGGGACAGGGGATTTGGGGCTCCTACGAGCAGTACTTC. Translation gives CASSSGQGIWGSYEQYF.

This clonotype was observed many times. The genes are TRBV12-3 or TRBV12-4 and TRBJ1-2; D is perhaps TRBD1 (5 bases). Trimming removed 5 bases at V and 8 bases at J, with 15 bases between. The CDR3 extends over 13 amino acids. The CDR3 spells CASSLTQGVGYTF. In DNA form, the CDR3 reads TGTGCCAGCAGTCTTACTCAGGGAGTCGGCTACACCTTC.

This clonotype was counted between two and nine times. The genes are TRBV7-9 and TRBJ2-6; 8 nucleotides align to TRBD2. Trimming took 1 base from V and 0 from J; bases not matched to a gene: 11. Germline V gene lookup returns CDR1 SEHNR and CDR2 FQNEAQ (reference sequence). The CDR3 covers 20 residues. CDR3 protein: CASSLVALAGSPSGANVLTF. CDR3 in DNA: TGTGCCAGCAGCTTAGTTGCGCTAGCGGGCTCACCCTCTGGGGCCAACGTCCTGACTTTC.

This clonotype was counted ten times or more. The CDR3 bases are TGTGCCAGCAGTTTTGGGACTAGCGGGGTTGAGCAGTACTTC. Translated: CASSFGTSGVEQYF. V and J are TRBV27 and TRBJ2-7; 13 nucleotides align to TRBD2. This CDR3 spans 14 amino acids. Losses at the gene ends were 3 bases for V and 7 bases for J; bases not matched to a gene: 3. CDR1 and CDR2 (germline): MNHEY, SMNVEV (reference sequence).

This clonotype was counted at least ten times. The rearrangement joins TRBV7-9 to TRBJ2-7; D not resolved. V was clipped by 1 base and J by 5 bases, with 9 bases between them. CDR3 length: 13 residues. Germline lookup yields CDR1 SEHNR and CDR2 FQNEAQ (reference sequence). CDR3 region: CASSLEPADEQYF. As DNA, the CDR3 is TGTGCCAGCAGCTTAGAGCCTGCGGACGAGCAGTACTTC.

This clonotype occurred many times. The V gene is TRBV28, the J gene TRBJ1-4; 7 bases are shared with TRBD1. The junction had 11 bases not matched to a gene; V was cut back by 5 bases and J by 2 bases. The CDR3 loop spans 17 amino acids. Per germline, CDR1 MDHEN and CDR2 SYDVKM. The CDR3 DNA reads TGTGCCAGCAGTACCTATTATAAACAGGGGACTAATGAAAAACTGTTTTTT. Its protein is CASSTYYKQGTNEKLFF. Combining the CDR3 with reference TRBV28 and TRBJ1-4 gives the whole variable domain DVKVTQSSRYLVKRTGEKVFLECVQDMDHENMFWYRQDPGLGLRLIYFSYDVKMKEKGDIPEGYSVSREKKERFSLILESASTNQTSMYLCASSTYYKQGTNEKLFFGSGTQLSVL.

Only a few counts were recorded for this clonotype. The chain has TRBV5-1 and TRBJ1-5, with D possibly being TRBD1 (5 bases). The CDR3 extends over 13 amino acids. Between the trimmed V and J ends, which lost 0 bases and 9 bases, there was a span of 10 bases. The germline gives CDR1 SGHRS, CDR2 YFSETQ. CDR3 residues: CASSLAGDRPQHF. DNA for the CDR3: TGCGCCAGCAGCTTGGCGGGGGATCGGCCCCAGCATTTT.